This is a list of T cell receptor beta chains from one sample in a study of T-cell memory formation after mild COVID-19. One entry per CDR3 protein results from TCRdb running MiXCR on the 5' RACE reads. The sample lists just over 350,000 distinct CDR3 sequences, about an eighth seen once, with roughly 22% in the top ten. Sequencing was performed on PBMCs or a T cell subset sorted from them (not recorded which). These receptors were collected from a man between 18 and 35 years old who had mild COVID-19 (a few samples of this study predate the infection). Cell type and time point are not known. Each CDR3 is given with its conserved first and last residue. The order of the fields is clone size, V gene, D gene, J gene, CDR3 protein. The D gene is left open where the match is weak. Some rows mark clone size as missing; the rest say once, few, many or name a class of expanded clone.

many,TRBV5-8,NA,TRBJ1-5,CASSRGANQPQHF
few,TRBV3-1,TRBD2,TRBJ2-7,CASRRTSGIYEQYF
many,TRBV6-5,NA,TRBJ1-1,CASRQGSHTEAFF
many,TRBV7-2,NA,TRBJ1-1,CASSRQVNTEAFF
many,TRBV4-1,NA,TRBJ2-2,CASSQGRTGYTSNTGELFF
many,TRBV7-2,TRBD2,TRBJ2-5,CASSSFASGGETQYF
NA,TRBV5-1,NA,TRBJ1-1,CASSSDLNTEAFF
NA,TRBV27,NA,TRBJ1-1,CASSLGTAGNTEAFF
many,TRBV7-8,NA,TRBJ2-7,CASSQRYEQYF
few,TRBV6-5,NA,TRBJ2-5,CASSYSAQGQETQYF
NA,TRBV28,NA,TRBJ2-5,CASSPRGQSPETQYF
once,TRBV6-5,NA,TRBJ1-6,CASSYAQVRPLHF
few,TRBV3-1,TRBD1,TRBJ1-6,CASSHGQGESPLHF
few,TRBV5-4,TRBD1,TRBJ2-1,CASRWAGTGGYNEQFF
many,TRBV7-2,NA,TRBJ2-1,CASSFGYNEQFF
many,TRBV2,NA,TRBJ2-1,CASTGTASYNEQFF
few,TRBV4-3,TRBD2,TRBJ2-3,CASSQTSGGVGDTQYF
NA,TRBV20-1,TRBD2,TRBJ2-3,CSARLAGDAADTQYF
once,TRBV24-1,TRBD1,TRBJ1-2,CATSGRDRGTLNYGYTF
NA,TRBV28,NA,TRBJ2-3,CASSLGGTVTDTQYF
NA,TRBV24-1,NA,TRBJ1-1,CATSADRQNTEAFF
NA,TRBV4-1,TRBD1,TRBJ1-2,CASGDSLGYTF
NA,TRBV3-2,NA,TRBJ2-2,CASRTGASGELFF
few,TRBV7-2,TRBD1,TRBJ2-5,CASSSNRGRETQYF
few,TRBV4-3,NA,TRBJ2-2,CASSQEGPGATNTGELFF
NA,TRBV12-5,NA,TRBJ1-2,CASGSGVNYGYTF
many,TRBV20-1,TRBD2,TRBJ2-4,CSARVIAGGPTKNIQYF
NA,TRBV12-3/TRBV12-4,NA,TRBJ1-3,CASGRNTISGNTIYF
NA,TRBV5-1,TRBD1,TRBJ1-2,CASSYTTGTDGYTF
NA,TRBV7-2,NA,TRBJ1-4,CASSSSRGYEKLFF
few,TRBV7-2,TRBD1,TRBJ2-3,CASSTSTGGSDTQYF
NA,TRBV10-3,NA,TRBJ2-5,CAISEMGIQYF
many,TRBV20-1,NA,TRBJ2-1,CSASFGSYNEQFF
NA,TRBV7-3,NA,TRBJ1-2,CASSPGGVDYGYTF
few,TRBV12-3/TRBV12-4,TRBD2,TRBJ2-5,CASRHSGGTQYF